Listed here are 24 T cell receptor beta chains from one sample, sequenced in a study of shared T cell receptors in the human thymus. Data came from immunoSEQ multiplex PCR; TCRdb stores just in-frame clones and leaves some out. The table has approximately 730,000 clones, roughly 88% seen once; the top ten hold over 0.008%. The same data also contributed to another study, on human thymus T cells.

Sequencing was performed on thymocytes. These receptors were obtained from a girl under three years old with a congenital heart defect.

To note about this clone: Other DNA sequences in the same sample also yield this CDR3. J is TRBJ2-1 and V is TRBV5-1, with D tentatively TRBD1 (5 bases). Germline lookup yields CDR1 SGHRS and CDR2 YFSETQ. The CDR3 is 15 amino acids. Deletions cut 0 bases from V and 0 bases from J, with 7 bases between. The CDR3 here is CASSLGGGSYNEQFF. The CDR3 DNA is TGCGCCAGCAGCTTGGGGGGCGGCTCCTACAATGAGCAGTTCTTC.

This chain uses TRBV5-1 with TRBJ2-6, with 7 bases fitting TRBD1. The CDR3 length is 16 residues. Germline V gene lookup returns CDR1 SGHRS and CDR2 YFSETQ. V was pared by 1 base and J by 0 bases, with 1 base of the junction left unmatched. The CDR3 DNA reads TGCGCCAGCAGCTTGTGGACAGGCTCTGGGGCCAACGTCCTGACTTTC. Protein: CASSLWTGSGANVLTF.

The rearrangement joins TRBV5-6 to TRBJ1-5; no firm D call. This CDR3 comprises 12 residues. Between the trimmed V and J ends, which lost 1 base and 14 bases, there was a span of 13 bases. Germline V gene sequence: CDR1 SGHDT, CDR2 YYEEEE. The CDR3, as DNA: TGTGCCAGCAGCTTGCTGGGCCGCATCGAGCATTTT. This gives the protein CASSLLGRIEHF. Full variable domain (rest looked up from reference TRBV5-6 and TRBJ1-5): DAGVTQSPTHLIKTRGQQVTLRCSPKSGHDTVSWYQQALGQGPQFIFQYYEEEERQRGNFPDRFSGHQFPNYSSELNVNALLLGDSALYLCASSLLGRIEHFGDGTRLSIL.

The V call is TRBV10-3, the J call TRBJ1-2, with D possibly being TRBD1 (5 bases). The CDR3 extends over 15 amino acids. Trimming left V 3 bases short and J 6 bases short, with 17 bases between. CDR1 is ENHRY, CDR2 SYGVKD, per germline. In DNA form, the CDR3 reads TGTGCCATCAGTGAAAAGAAGGGGCGTGAGGATGGCTACACCTTC. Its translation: CAISEKKGREDGYTF.

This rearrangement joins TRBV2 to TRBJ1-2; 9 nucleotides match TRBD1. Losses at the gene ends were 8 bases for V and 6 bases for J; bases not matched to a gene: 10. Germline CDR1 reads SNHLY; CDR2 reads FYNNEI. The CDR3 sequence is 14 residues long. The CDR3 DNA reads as TGTGCCAGCCTCCCGACAGGGGGAGATCATGGCTACACCTTC. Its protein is CASLPTGGDHGYTF.

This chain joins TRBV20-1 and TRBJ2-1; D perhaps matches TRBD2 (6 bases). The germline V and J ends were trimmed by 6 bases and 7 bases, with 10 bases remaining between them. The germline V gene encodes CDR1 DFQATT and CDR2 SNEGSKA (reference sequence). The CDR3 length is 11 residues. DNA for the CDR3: TGCAGTGCAGCCCGGGAGAATGAGCAGTTCTTC. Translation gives CSAARENEQFF.

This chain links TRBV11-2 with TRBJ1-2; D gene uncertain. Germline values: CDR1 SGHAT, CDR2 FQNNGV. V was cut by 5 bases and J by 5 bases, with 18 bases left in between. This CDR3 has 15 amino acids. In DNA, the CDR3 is TGTGCCAGCAGCCCATACACGCTCCACCCTTATGGCTACACCTTC. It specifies CASSPYTLHPYGYTF.

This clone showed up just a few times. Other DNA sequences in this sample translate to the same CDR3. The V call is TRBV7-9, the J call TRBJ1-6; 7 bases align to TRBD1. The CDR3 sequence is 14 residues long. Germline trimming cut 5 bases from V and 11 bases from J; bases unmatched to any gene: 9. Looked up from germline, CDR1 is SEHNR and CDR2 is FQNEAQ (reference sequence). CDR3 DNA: TGTGCCAGCAGCCCGACAGGGTCTATGGCACCCCTCCACTTT. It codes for CASSPTGSMAPLHF.

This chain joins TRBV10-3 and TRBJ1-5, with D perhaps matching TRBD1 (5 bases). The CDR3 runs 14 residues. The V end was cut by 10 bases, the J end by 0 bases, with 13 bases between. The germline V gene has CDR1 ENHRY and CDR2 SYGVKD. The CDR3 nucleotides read TGTGCCAGTGGCCCAGGGTATAGCAATCAGCCCCAGCATTTT. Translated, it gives CASGPGYSNQPQHF.

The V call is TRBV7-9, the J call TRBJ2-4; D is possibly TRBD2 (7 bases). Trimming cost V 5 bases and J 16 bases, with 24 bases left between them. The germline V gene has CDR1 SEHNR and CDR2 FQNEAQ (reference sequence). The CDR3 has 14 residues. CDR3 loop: CASSPSGAGVTPYF. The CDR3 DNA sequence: TGTGCCAGCAGCCCATCAGGGGCGGGGGTCACCCCATACTTC.

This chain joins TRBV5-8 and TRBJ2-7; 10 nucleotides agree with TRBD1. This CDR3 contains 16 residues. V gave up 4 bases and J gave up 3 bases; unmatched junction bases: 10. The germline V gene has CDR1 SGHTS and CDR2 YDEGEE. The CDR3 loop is CASSTDRGQGNYEQYF. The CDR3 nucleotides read TGTGCCAGCAGCACAGACAGGGGGCAGGGAAACTACGAGCAGTACTTC.

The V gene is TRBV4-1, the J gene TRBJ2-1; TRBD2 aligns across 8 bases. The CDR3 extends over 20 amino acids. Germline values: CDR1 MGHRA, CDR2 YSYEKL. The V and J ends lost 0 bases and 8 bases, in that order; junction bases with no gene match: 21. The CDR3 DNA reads TGCGCCAGCAGCCAAGAACGTTTGGGTAGCGGGACCTTCGTAGGACATGAGCAGTTCTTC. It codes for CASSQERLGSGTFVGHEQFF.

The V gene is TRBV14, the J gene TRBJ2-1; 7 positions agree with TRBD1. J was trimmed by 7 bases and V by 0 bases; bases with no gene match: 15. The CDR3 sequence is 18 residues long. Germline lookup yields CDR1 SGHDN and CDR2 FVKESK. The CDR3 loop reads CASSQETIRTGERNEQFF. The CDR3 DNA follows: TGTGCCAGCAGCCAAGAGACCATAAGAACAGGGGAAAGGAATGAGCAGTTCTTC.

The CDR3 DNA reads TGTGCCAGCAGTGATAGACAGGGAGCCCAGCATTTT. This encodes CASSDRQGAQHF. The chain is built from TRBV6-1 and TRBJ1-5, with 7 positions matching TRBD1. Germline trimming cut 3 bases from V and 11 bases from J; bases unmatched to any gene: 4. This CDR3 contains 12 residues. The germline gives CDR1 MNHNS, CDR2 SASEGT.

This CDR3 reads CASSTGLAGHPLLYNEQFF. In DNA form, the CDR3 reads TGTGCCAGTAGTACGGGACTAGCGGGGCACCCGTTGCTCTACAATGAGCAGTTCTTC. The V gene is TRBV19, the J gene TRBJ2-1; 13 nucleotides agree with TRBD2. Germline V gene lookup returns CDR1 LNHDA and CDR2 SQIVND (reference sequence). J lost 3 bases, V lost 4 bases, and 12 bases had no gene match. This CDR3 is 19 amino acids long.

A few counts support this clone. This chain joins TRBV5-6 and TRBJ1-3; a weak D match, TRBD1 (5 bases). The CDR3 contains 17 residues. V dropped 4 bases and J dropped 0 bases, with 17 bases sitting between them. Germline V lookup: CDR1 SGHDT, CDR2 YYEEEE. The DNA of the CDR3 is TGTGCCAGCAGCCTCCGGGACTCCCGATTCTCTGGAAACACCATATATTTT. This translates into CASSLRDSRFSGNTIYF. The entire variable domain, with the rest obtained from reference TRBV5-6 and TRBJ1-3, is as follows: DAGVTQSPTHLIKTRGQQVTLRCSPKSGHDTVSWYQQALGQGPQFIFQYYEEEERQRGNFPDRFSGHQFPNYSSELNVNALLLGDSALYLCASSLRDSRFSGNTIYFGEGSWLTVV.

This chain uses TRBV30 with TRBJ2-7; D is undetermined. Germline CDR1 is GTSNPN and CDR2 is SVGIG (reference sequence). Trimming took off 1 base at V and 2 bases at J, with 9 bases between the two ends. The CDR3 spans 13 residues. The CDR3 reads CAWSGDNPYEQYF. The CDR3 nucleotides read TGTGCCTGGAGTGGTGACAACCCCTACGAGCAGTACTTC. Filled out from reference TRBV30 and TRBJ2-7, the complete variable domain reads SQTIHQWPATLVQPVGSPLSLECTVEGTSNPNLYWYRQAAGRGLQLLFYSVGIGQISSEVPQNLSASRPQDRQFILSSKKLLLSDSGFYLCAWSGDNPYEQYFGPGTRLTVT.

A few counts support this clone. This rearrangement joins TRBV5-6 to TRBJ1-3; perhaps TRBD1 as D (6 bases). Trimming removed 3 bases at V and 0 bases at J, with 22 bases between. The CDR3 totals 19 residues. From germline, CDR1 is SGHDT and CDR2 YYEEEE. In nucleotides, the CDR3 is TGTGCCAGCAGCTCCAGGGGCCAGCGAAGACTTCACTCTGGAAACACCATATATTTT. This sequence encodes CASSSRGQRRLHSGNTIYF.

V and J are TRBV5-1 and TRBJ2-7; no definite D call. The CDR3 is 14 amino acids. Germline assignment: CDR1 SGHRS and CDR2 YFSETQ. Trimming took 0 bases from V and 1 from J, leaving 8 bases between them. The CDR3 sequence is CASSLDSRSYEQYF. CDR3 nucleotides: TGCGCCAGCAGCTTGGACAGCAGATCCTACGAGCAGTACTTC. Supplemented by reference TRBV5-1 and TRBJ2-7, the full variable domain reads KAGVTQTPRYLIKTRGQQVTLSCSPISGHRSVSWYQQTPGQGLQFLFEYFSETQRNKGNFPGRFSGRQFSNSRSEMNVSTLELGDSALYLCASSLDSRSYEQYFGPGTRLTVT.

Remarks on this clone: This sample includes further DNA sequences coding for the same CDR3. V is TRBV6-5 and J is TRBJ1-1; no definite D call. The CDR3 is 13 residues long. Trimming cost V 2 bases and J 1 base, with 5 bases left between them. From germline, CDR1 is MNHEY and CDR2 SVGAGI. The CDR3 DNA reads TGTGCCAGCAGTTACAGGAGGAACACTGAAGCTTTCTTT. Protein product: CASSYRRNTEAFF.

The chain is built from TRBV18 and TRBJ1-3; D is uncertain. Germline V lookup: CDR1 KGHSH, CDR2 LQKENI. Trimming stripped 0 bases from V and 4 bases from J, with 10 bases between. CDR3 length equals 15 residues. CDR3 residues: CASSPPSGNGNTIYF. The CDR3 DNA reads TGTGCCAGCTCACCACCGTCCGGGAACGGAAACACCATATATTTT.

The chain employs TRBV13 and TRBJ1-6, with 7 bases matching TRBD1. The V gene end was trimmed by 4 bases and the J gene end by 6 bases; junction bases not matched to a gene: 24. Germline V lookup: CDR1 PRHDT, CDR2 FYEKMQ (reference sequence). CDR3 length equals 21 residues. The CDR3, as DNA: TGTGCCAGCAGCTGTGTCGGTCGGGACAGCTCGTCAGTCGGGCTTAATTCACCCCTCCACTTT. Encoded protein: CASSCVGRDSSSVGLNSPLHF.

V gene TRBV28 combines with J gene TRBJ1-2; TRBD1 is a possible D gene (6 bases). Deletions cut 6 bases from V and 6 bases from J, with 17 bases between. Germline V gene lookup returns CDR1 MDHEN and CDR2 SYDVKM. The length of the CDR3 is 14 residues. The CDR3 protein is CASRSTGLVDGYTF. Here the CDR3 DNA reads TGTGCCAGCAGAAGTACAGGGTTGGTCGATGGCTACACCTTC.

CDR3 DNA sequence: TGTGCCACCAGCAGAGATCGAGGGCGTGAAGAGACCCAGTACTTC. Protein: CATSRDRGREETQYF. This chain joins TRBV15 and TRBJ2-5; a possible D gene is TRBD2 (5 bases). CDR3 length: 15 residues. Germline assignment: CDR1 LNHNV and CDR2 YYDKDF (reference sequence). Trimming pared 0 bases from V and 3 bases from J, leaving 11 bases between.